This T cell receptor (beta chain) was retrieved from a study of HIV-infected patients and healthy controls. No cell fractionation was done, so the repertoire covers all unsorted peripheral blood T cells. Only a few counts were recorded for this clonotype. CDR3 length equals 12 residues. Germline CDR1 reads LNHDA; CDR2 reads SQIVND (reference sequence). V dropped 5 bases and J dropped 10 bases, with 14 bases sitting between them. Alpha and beta constant-region primers primed reverse transcription of about 470 ng RNA. Using multiplexing indices, alpha and beta chain libraries were generated apart by chain-specific third strand synthesis. The cDNA received a 5' RACE adapter containing a random hexamer plus an SP2 sequencing primer site. TCRdb reprocessed the 5' RACE reads with MiXCR, giving one entry per CDR3 protein. The sample gives 18,000 or so distinct CDR3 sequences, 9% to 15% of which show up once; more than 9.5% is in the top ten.

Sequenced material: blood. The sequence was obtained from an adult in good health. The rearrangement uses TRBV19 and TRBJ1-2; D might be TRBD1 (5 bases). CDR3 in DNA: TGTGCCAGTAGTGCCCGTCGGGGGGACTACACCTTC. Translating gives CASSARRGDYTF.